This entry features one T cell receptor (beta chain) sequence. The entry originates in a study of regulatory T cells in long-lasting Graves disease. Researchers made TCR beta libraries by using iRepertoire HTBI primers and running Arm-PCR on CDR3 regions. TCRdb fed the multiplex PCR reads into MiXCR, producing one record per CDR3 protein. The sample lists under 450,000 distinct CDR3 sequences, roughly 25% occurring once. Stated time point: persistent/refractory GD, antithyroid drugs over 5 years with positive TRAb. After RNA was extracted from PBMCs, the TCR library was made from it. Here the sequenced sample was peripheral blood mononuclear cells (PBMCs), taken when the disease was refractory, from a patient treated with antithyroid drugs. The sequence was collected from a woman aged 40-49 years with Graves disease.

CDR3 in amino acids: CASSPWTPGGGELFF. The DNA for the CDR3 is TGTGCCAGCAGCCCATGGACGCCCGGGGGCGGGGAGCTGTTTTTT. V is TRBV5-4 and J is TRBJ2-2, with D maybe TRBD2 (6 bases). The CDR3 covers 15 residues. In germline, CDR1 is SGHNT, CDR2 YYREEE (reference sequence). Trimming pared 4 bases from V and 7 bases from J, leaving 17 bases between.